These 30 T cell receptor beta chains came from one sample sequenced in a study of T cell responses to AZD1222 COVID-19 vaccine. TCRdb's table, derived via immunoSEQ multiplex PCR, lists solely in-frame clones and lacks some. Here the sample spans about 140,000 clones, 93% being singletons. The source was peripheral blood, collected after recovery from COVID-19. These receptors came from an adult who had recovered from COVID-19.

The CDR3 DNA sequence: TGTGCCAGCAGTTTCGATGCTCGGACAAACACTGAAGCTTTCTTT. Translating it yields CASSFDARTNTEAFF. The genes are TRBV28 and TRBJ1-1; tentatively, D is TRBD1 (5 bases). Looked up from germline, CDR1 is MDHEN and CDR2 is SYDVKM. The CDR3 consists of 15 residues. With 3 bases removed from V and 2 bases from J, the gap between germline ends came to 13 bases.

Only one count was recorded for this clone. The chain joins TRBV6-5 to TRBJ1-4; TRBD1 matches 7 bases. The CDR3 sequence is 13 residues long. Germline V CDR1 and CDR2: MNHEY, SVGAGI. Trimming took 5 bases from V and 10 from J; bases not matched to a gene: 7. For the CDR3, the DNA is TGTGCCAGCAGTCGAGGGGGCGCCGGAAAACTGTTTTTT. This codes for CASSRGGAGKLFF.

V usage is TRBV28 and J usage is TRBJ1-5; 7 positions agree with TRBD1. The CDR3 is made up of 14 amino acids. Looked up from germline, CDR1 is MDHEN and CDR2 is SYDVKM. Trimming removed 6 bases from V and 6 bases from J; junction bases left unmatched: 8. The CDR3 DNA is TGTGCCAGCAGCACGGGAGGGGGCGTTCAGCCCCAGCATTTT. It codes for CASSTGGGVQPQHF.

The J gene is TRBJ2-7, the V gene TRBV7-9, with TRBD2 identical over 13 bases. The V gene's germline CDR1 is SEHNR and CDR2 FQNEAQ (reference sequence). The CDR3 loop spans 16 amino acids. V lost 5 bases and J lost 7; bases outside the gene matches: 11. CDR3 amino acids: CASSPIKGLAGWEQYF. DNA of the CDR3: TGTGCCAGCAGCCCAATCAAGGGACTAGCGGGATGGGAGCAGTACTTC.

The chain links TRBV6-1 to TRBJ1-2, with D uncertain. Deletions cut 0 bases from V and 4 bases from J, with 12 bases between. CDR3 size: 15 residues. Per germline, CDR1 MNHNS and CDR2 SASEGT. This chain's CDR3 is CASSEAATGGYGYTF. The DNA for the CDR3 is TGTGCCAGCAGTGAAGCTGCCACGGGAGGCTATGGCTACACCTTC.

V usage is TRBV29-1 and J usage is TRBJ2-1; no firm D call. With 4 bases removed from V and 0 bases from J, the gap between germline ends came to 7 bases. The CDR3 covers 13 residues. CDR1 SQVTM and CDR2 ANQGSEA come from the germline V gene. The CDR3: CSVAGSSYNEQFF. CDR3 coding DNA: TGCAGCGTTGCGGGCAGCTCCTACAATGAGCAGTTCTTC.

This CDR3 is CASSIRDLNQPQHF. CDR3 DNA: TGTGCCAGTAGTATCAGGGACCTTAATCAGCCCCAGCATTTT. This chain links TRBV19 with TRBJ1-5; tentative D call: TRBD1 (5 bases). The CDR3 loop spans 14 amino acids. Per germline, CDR1 LNHDA and CDR2 SQIVND (reference sequence). V was pared by 3 bases and J by 4 bases, with 10 bases between.

This chain connects TRBV7-3 to TRBJ2-7; D is possibly TRBD2 (6 bases). Trimming removed 6 bases from V and 0 bases from J, with 15 bases in between. CDR3 length equals 15 residues. The V gene's germline CDR1 is SGHTA and CDR2 FQGTGA. CDR3 sequence reads: CASSPDGGTSYEQYF. The CDR3 DNA reads as TGTGCCAGCAGTCCCGACGGGGGAACCTCCTACGAGCAGTACTTC.

The chain links TRBV7-2 to TRBJ2-7; no reliable D call. Trimming cost V 5 bases and J 0 bases, with 14 bases left between them. In germline, CDR1 is SGHTA, CDR2 FQGNSA. This CDR3 is built from 15 residues. CDR3 coding DNA: TGTGCCAGCAGCCCGAGGACCGGCTTCTCCTACGAGCAGTACTTC. Translated, it gives CASSPRTGFSYEQYF.

The chain links TRBV5-1 to TRBJ2-1, with 9 bases that match TRBD1. This CDR3 region has 14 residues. V was clipped by 3 bases and J by 7 bases; unmatched bases: 5. Germline loops: CDR1 SGHRS, CDR2 YFSETQ. The CDR3 spells CASSSWDRENEQFF. The CDR3 nucleotides read TGCGCCAGCAGCTCTTGGGACAGGGAGAATGAGCAGTTCTTC. The full variable domain, rest sourced from reference TRBV5-1 and TRBJ2-1, is KAGVTQTPRYLIKTRGQQVTLSCSPISGHRSVSWYQQTPGQGLQFLFEYFSETQRNKGNFPGRFSGRQFSNSRSEMNVSTLELGDSALYLCASSSWDRENEQFFGPGTRLTVL.

This chain links TRBV5-4 with TRBJ2-1, with D perhaps matching TRBD2 (6 bases). V was trimmed by 1 base and J by 0 bases, leaving 20 bases between them. The CDR3 runs to 19 residues. The germline CDR1 and CDR2 sequences are SGHNT and YYREEE (reference sequence). Here the CDR3 DNA reads TGTGCCAGCAGCTTGTCCTTGACTAGGTTCGGCAGCTCCTACAATGAGCAGTTCTTC. It encodes CASSLSLTRFGSSYNEQFF. Combining the CDR3 with reference TRBV5-4 and TRBJ2-1 gives the whole variable domain ETGVTQSPTHLIKTRGQQVTLRCSSQSGHNTVSWYQQALGQGPQFIFQYYREEENGRGNFPPRFSGLQFPNYSSELNVNALELDDSALYLCASSLSLTRFGSSYNEQFFGPGTRLTVL.

The chain has TRBV6-5 and TRBJ2-6, with D possibly matching TRBD1 (5 bases). This CDR3 comprises 15 residues. Trimming took off 4 bases at V and 0 bases at J, with 7 bases between the two ends. From germline, CDR1 is MNHEY and CDR2 SVGAGI. The CDR3 reads CASSSTGSGANVLTF. As DNA, the CDR3 is TGTGCCAGCAGTTCAACAGGCTCTGGGGCCAACGTCCTGACTTTC.

The chain recombines TRBV19 with TRBJ2-7; 7 nucleotides line up with TRBD1. V dropped 6 bases and J dropped 3; count of bases not matched to a gene: 8. Germline V lookup: CDR1 LNHDA, CDR2 SQIVND (reference sequence). The CDR3 has 14 amino acids. The CDR3 loop is CASRSQWDSYEQYF. In DNA form, the CDR3 reads TGTGCCAGTAGATCCCAATGGGACAGCTACGAGCAGTACTTC.

The chain carries TRBV28 and TRBJ2-5; TRBD1 is a possible D gene (6 bases). V was pared by 6 bases and J by 2 bases, with 16 bases between. Germline values: CDR1 MDHEN, CDR2 SYDVKM. The CDR3 consists of 15 residues. This CDR3 reads CASSLWGQGQETQYF. CDR3 DNA sequence: TGTGCCAGCAGCCTCTGGGGGCAGGGGCAAGAGACCCAGTACTTC. The variable domain in full, with the rest retrieved from reference TRBV28 and TRBJ2-5, is DVKVTQSSRYLVKRTGEKVFLECVQDMDHENMFWYRQDPGLGLRLIYFSYDVKMKEKGDIPEGYSVSREKKERFSLILESASTNQTSMYLCASSLWGQGQETQYFGPGTRLLVL.

The chain combines TRBV7-3 with TRBJ1-6, with 8 bases identical to TRBD1. Germline CDR1 SGHTA, CDR2 FQGTGA. This CDR3 spans 16 amino acids. The V segment lost 5 bases and the J segment 6 bases; nucleotides outside the gene matches: 9. In nucleotides, the CDR3 is TGTGCCAGCAGCGACGGTCCCAGGGGGCTTAATTCACCCCTCCACTTT. Amino acids: CASSDGPRGLNSPLHF.

V and J are TRBV27 and TRBJ1-1; TRBD1 aligns across 9 bases. Germline CDR1 and CDR2: MNHEY and SMNVEV (reference sequence). The CDR3 consists of 13 residues. V dropped 7 bases and J dropped 6; count of bases not matched to a gene: 6. The CDR3 loop reads CASTGRQGAEAFF. The CDR3 nucleotides read TGTGCCAGCACGGGACGACAGGGGGCTGAAGCTTTCTTT.

This chain uses TRBV7-2 with TRBJ2-7, with 9 bases lining up with TRBD1. V lost 5 bases and J lost 7; bases outside the gene matches: 12. The germline gives CDR1 SGHTA, CDR2 FQGNSA. The CDR3 runs 15 residues. The CDR3: CASSSGDRVTREQYF. In nucleotides, the CDR3 is TGTGCCAGCAGCAGTGGGGACAGGGTAACTCGGGAGCAGTACTTC.

The gene calls are TRBV6-5 and TRBJ1-2, with unresolved D. The ends were cut back, 6 bases at V and 0 bases at J, with 8 bases in the middle. The CDR3 is 13 residues long. Germline CDR1 is MNHEY and CDR2 is SVGAGI. The CDR3 region has the DNA TGTGCCAGCAGCCTTTATACTAACTATGGCTACACCTTC. This sequence encodes CASSLYTNYGYTF.

V and J are TRBV29-1 and TRBJ1-1, with D uncertain. This CDR3 is 12 amino acids long. Germline V gene sequence: CDR1 SQVTM, CDR2 ANQGSEA. Trimming shortened V by 6 bases and J by 6 bases, and 14 bases separated the two germline ends. CDR3 amino acids: CSVTGPAAEAFF. The CDR3 bases are TGCAGCGTAACCGGACCAGCCGCTGAAGCTTTCTTT.

V is TRBV18 and J is TRBJ2-5; 13 bases fit TRBD2. V was clipped by 3 bases and J by 9 bases; unmatched bases: 13. The CDR3 sequence is 17 residues long. Germline CDR1 reads KGHSH; CDR2 reads LQKENI. CDR3 residues: CASSPLARTSGSMAQYF. Written as DNA, the CDR3 is TGTGCCAGCTCACCCCTCGCTCGGACTAGCGGGAGTATGGCCCAGTACTTC.

The chain recombines TRBV3-1 (or the pseudogene TRBV3-2) with TRBJ2-1; 7 bases line up with TRBD2. CDR1 is LGHDT and CDR2 is YNNKEL in the germline V gene (reference sequence). This CDR3 has 16 residues. The V and J ends lost 1 base and 3 bases, in that order; junction bases with no gene match: 6. The DNA for the CDR3 is TGTGCCAGCAGCCAAGCGGCTAGCGGACTCTACAATGAGCAGTTCTTC. It is translated as CASSQAASGLYNEQFF.

V and J are TRBV6-5 and TRBJ2-1, with a weak D call TRBD1 (7 bases). This CDR3 has 14 residues. V was pared by 6 bases and J by 4 bases, with 13 bases between. Germline lookup yields CDR1 MNHEY and CDR2 SVGAGI. CDR3 region: CASSRGVTYNEQFF. CDR3 nucleotide sequence: TGTGCCAGCAGCAGGGGGGTTACGTACAATGAGCAGTTCTTC.

The rearrangement links TRBV7-9 to TRBJ2-7; 7 nucleotides align to TRBD1. This CDR3 comprises 15 residues. Trimming removed 2 bases from V and 6 bases from J; junction bases left unmatched: 10. Per germline, CDR1 SEHNR and CDR2 FQNEAQ (reference sequence). This CDR3 reads CASSLFPGGMVEQYF. CDR3 nucleotide sequence: TGTGCCAGCAGCTTATTCCCAGGGGGAATGGTCGAGCAGTACTTC.

The V gene is TRBV6-5, the J gene TRBJ1-2; D not certain. The germline gives CDR1 MNHEY, CDR2 SVGAGI. CDR3 length equals 15 residues. V gave up 0 bases and J gave up 2 bases, with 10 bases separating them. The DNA of the CDR3 is TGTGCCAGCAGTTACTCGAGGGCGGGCAACTATGGCTACACCTTC. Encoded protein: CASSYSRAGNYGYTF.

This sequence joins TRBV6-5 and TRBJ1-2; D remains unclear. This CDR3 comprises 13 residues. Trimming stripped 2 bases from V and 2 bases from J, with 6 bases between. Germline V gene sequence: CDR1 MNHEY, CDR2 SVGAGI. The CDR3 DNA reads as TGTGCCAGCAGTTACAGAGTCAACTATGGCTACACCTTC. Protein sequence: CASSYRVNYGYTF.

The genes are TRBV18 and TRBJ2-5; no reliable D call. V lost 3 bases, J lost 4 bases, and 12 bases lay in between. Germline values: CDR1 KGHSH, CDR2 LQKENI. This CDR3 is built from 14 residues. CDR3: CASSPPDPTETQYF. The CDR3 coding sequence is TGTGCCAGCTCACCCCCGGACCCGACAGAGACCCAGTACTTC.

This rearrangement joins TRBV5-1 to TRBJ2-1; weak D call: TRBD1 (5 bases). V dropped 5 bases and J dropped 2 bases, with 11 bases sitting between them. The CDR3 is 14 amino acids. Germline CDR1 reads SGHRS; CDR2 reads YFSETQ. In DNA, the CDR3 is TGCGCCAGCAGTTGGAAGGGGCCCTACAATGAGCAGTTCTTC. Translated, it gives CASSWKGPYNEQFF. Using reference TRBV5-1 and TRBJ2-1 for the parts outside the CDR3, the full variable domain is KAGVTQTPRYLIKTRGQQVTLSCSPISGHRSVSWYQQTPGQGLQFLFEYFSETQRNKGNFPGRFSGRQFSNSRSEMNVSTLELGDSALYLCASSWKGPYNEQFFGPGTRLTVL.

The chain uses TRBV28 and TRBJ2-1; 7 bases match TRBD2. Losses at the gene ends were 6 bases for V and 5 bases for J; bases not matched to a gene: 19. Germline assignment: CDR1 MDHEN and CDR2 SYDVKM. The CDR3 extends over 18 amino acids. CDR3 residues: CASRLNGGGLPTDNEQFF. CDR3 DNA sequence: TGTGCCAGCAGGCTCAACGGCGGGGGACTACCTACTGACAATGAGCAGTTCTTC.

The rearrangement links TRBV10-1 to TRBJ2-5, with TRBD1 matching over 7 bases. Germline-derived CDR1 and CDR2 are WNHNN and SYGVQD (reference sequence). This CDR3 region has 13 residues. With 10 bases clipped from V and 1 base from J, the junction kept 6 bases outside the gene matches. CDR3 sequence: CANRTGLQETQYF. For the CDR3, the DNA is TGCGCCAACCGGACAGGCCTCCAAGAGACCCAGTACTTC.

The rearrangement joins TRBV15 to TRBJ1-4; TRBD1 aligns across 7 bases. Trimming took 0 bases from V and 1 from J; bases not matched to a gene: 2. Germline V gene data show CDR1 as LNHNV and CDR2 as YYDKDF (reference sequence). This CDR3 contains 16 residues. The CDR3 DNA is TGTGCCACCAGCAGAGAAACAGGGGAAACTAATGAAAAACTGTTTTTT. Its protein product is CATSRETGETNEKLFF.